This T cell receptor (beta chain) originates from a study of T cell responses to AZD1222 COVID-19 vaccine. Sequencing used immunoSEQ multiplex PCR; TCRdb keeps in-frame clones, though not all of them. Of 95,000 to 150,000 clones in the sample, 90% are singletons; the top ten hold over 4%. Regarding the study as a whole: It was only 6 or 7 AZD1222 recipients who were seropositive at baseline. Sampling that yielded the repertoires occurred only after the peak T cell response.

The germline V gene encodes CDR1 MDHEN and CDR2 SYDVKM. The J segment lost 0 bases and the V segment lost 4 bases, leaving 7 bases of the junction unmatched. This CDR3 has 16 amino acids. Concerning this clone: The antigen is undetermined.

The source material was peripheral blood, sampled 28 days after the second dose of the MenACWY control vaccine. V is TRBV28 and J is TRBJ1-1; TRBD1 matches at 8 bases. The clonotype was recovered from an adult who received the MenACWY meningococcal vaccine as a control. The chain's CDR3 is CASSSGQGLLNTEAFF. The DNA of the CDR3 is TGTGCCAGCAGTTCCGGACAGGGACTCTTGAACACTGAAGCTTTCTTT. Drawing the rest from reference TRBV28 and TRBJ1-1, the complete variable domain is DVKVTQSSRYLVKRTGEKVFLECVQDMDHENMFWYRQDPGLGLRLIYFSYDVKMKEKGDIPEGYSVSREKKERFSLILESASTNQTSMYLCASSSGQGLLNTEAFFGQGTRLTVV.